Below are 25 T cell receptor beta chains sequenced from a single sample in a study of identifying expanded T cells in peripheral blood. Assay: immunoSEQ multiplex PCR; the TCRdb copy retains only in-frame clones and omits some. The table lists more than 65,000 clones, around nine tenths of them singletons. Material: blood. These receptors all stem from a person between 18 and 75 years old in good health.

The chain employs TRBV7-8 and TRBJ1-5, with TRBD1 matching 11 bases. This CDR3 contains 14 residues. Losses at the gene ends were 5 bases for V and 11 bases for J; bases not matched to a gene: 8. Germline lookup yields CDR1 SGHVS and CDR2 FQNEAQ. The chain's CDR3 is CASSKGQGVVAQHF. DNA for the CDR3: TGTGCCAGCAGCAAGGGACAGGGGGTTGTGGCCCAGCATTTT.

This chain uses TRBV30 with TRBJ1-1; D is perhaps TRBD1 (5 bases). The CDR3 consists of 12 residues. Germline CDR1 reads GTSNPN; CDR2 reads SVGIG (reference sequence). V lost 4 bases, J lost 5 bases, and 11 bases lay in between. CDR3 nucleotides: TGTGCCTGGAAGATGGGGCAAACTGAAGCTTTCTTT. This codes for CAWKMGQTEAFF.

The chain is built from TRBV7-2 and TRBJ2-7, with TRBD2 identical over 9 bases. The CDR3 totals 13 residues. Germline V lookup: CDR1 SGHTA, CDR2 FQGNSA. Trimming at V came to 9 bases and at J to 3 bases, leaving 6 bases not matched to a gene. For the CDR3, the DNA is TGTGCCAGGGTTAGCGGGGGATTCTACGAGCAGTACTTC. This sequence encodes CARVSGGFYEQYF.

The chain has TRBV28 and TRBJ1-1, with 11 bases lining up with TRBD1. The CDR3 has 17 amino acids. Germline-derived CDR1 and CDR2 are MDHEN and SYDVKM. The J segment lost 5 bases and the V segment lost 6 bases, leaving 14 bases of the junction unmatched. The CDR3 region has the DNA TGTGCCAGCAGATTGCCCGGACAGGGGGCGAAGCTAACTGAAGCTTTCTTT. Its protein is CASRLPGQGAKLTEAFF. The full variable domain, its missing parts supplied by reference TRBV28 and TRBJ1-1, is DVKVTQSSRYLVKRTGEKVFLECVQDMDHENMFWYRQDPGLGLRLIYFSYDVKMKEKGDIPEGYSVSREKKERFSLILESASTNQTSMYLCASRLPGQGAKLTEAFFGQGTRLTVV.

CDR3 bases: TGTGCCAGCAGCGCCCCGGGGCAGGGAGGCACTGAAGCTTTCTTT. Translated: CASSAPGQGGTEAFF. This chain uses TRBV9 with TRBJ1-1; D is perhaps TRBD1 (5 bases). The length of the CDR3 is 15 residues. Germline values: CDR1 SGDLS, CDR2 YYNGEE. The V gene lost 3 bases and the J gene lost 4 bases, with 16 bases spanning the gap.

V usage is TRBV27 and J usage is TRBJ2-3; 9 nucleotides match TRBD2. This CDR3 spans 17 amino acids. CDR1 and CDR2 (germline): MNHEY, SMNVEV (reference sequence). The junction had 12 bases not matched to a gene; V was cut back by 0 bases and J by 8 bases. The CDR3 loop is CASSLSTSGDRVVTQYF. The CDR3 DNA reads TGTGCCAGCAGTTTATCGACTAGCGGTGATCGTGTAGTTACGCAGTATTTT.

The J gene is TRBJ1-5, the V gene TRBV6-5; D is uncertain. In germline, CDR1 is MNHEY, CDR2 SVGAGI. This CDR3 has 11 amino acids. V was trimmed by 4 bases and J by 7 bases, leaving 5 bases between them. DNA of the CDR3: TGTGCCAGCAGTTCTGGGCAGCCCCAGCATTTT. Protein product: CASSSGQPQHF.

The rearrangement joins TRBV7-7 to TRBJ2-7, with a weak D call TRBD1 (5 bases). Per the germline V gene, CDR1 is SSHAT and CDR2 is FNYEAQ (reference sequence). With 1 base removed from V and 5 bases from J, the gap between germline ends came to 12 bases. The CDR3 has 14 amino acids. The DNA for the CDR3 is TGTGCCAGCAGCTTAGACTCTGACAGCAACGAGCAGTACTTC. Protein: CASSLDSDSNEQYF.

The rearrangement uses TRBV29-1 and TRBJ2-3; D remains unclear. This CDR3 comprises 13 residues. The V and J ends lost 0 bases and 2 bases respectively, with 6 bases between them. From germline, CDR1 is SQVTM and CDR2 ANQGSEA. The CDR3 sequence is CSVEDSVTDTQYF. DNA for the CDR3: TGCAGCGTTGAAGATTCCGTCACAGATACGCAGTATTTT.

The V and J genes are TRBV19 and TRBJ1-5; D is perhaps TRBD1 (6 bases). The germline V gene encodes CDR1 LNHDA and CDR2 SQIVND (reference sequence). This CDR3 contains 13 residues. Trimming took off 5 bases at V and 7 bases at J, with 12 bases between the two ends. The CDR3: CASSLQGRQPQHF. The CDR3 nucleotides are TGTGCCAGTAGTCTACAGGGACGCCAGCCCCAGCATTTT.

The V gene is TRBV5-6, the J gene TRBJ1-5; D is perhaps TRBD1 (5 bases). The CDR3 totals 15 residues. Trimming left V 1 base short and J 5 bases short, with 13 bases between. From germline, CDR1 is SGHDT and CDR2 YYEEEE. The CDR3 nucleotides read TGTGCCAGCAGCTTGTACGATGGGGGGTATCAGCCCCAGCATTTT. Protein: CASSLYDGGYQPQHF.

The V gene is TRBV7-2, the J gene TRBJ1-2; tentatively, D is TRBD1 (5 bases). V was pared by 1 base and J by 5 bases, with 14 bases between. CDR3 length: 15 residues. Germline V CDR1 and CDR2: SGHTA, FQGNSA. The CDR3 DNA reads as TGTGCCAGCAGCTTAGATTATGGGCAGGGTTATGGCTACACCTTC. Residues: CASSLDYGQGYGYTF.

This chain connects TRBV11-1 to TRBJ2-2; 10 bases are shared with TRBD1. The CDR3 is 15 amino acids. Trimming removed 2 bases from V and 4 bases from J; junction bases left unmatched: 1. Germline assignment: CDR1 SGHAT and CDR2 FQDESV (reference sequence). The CDR3 region is CASSLWTGGTGELFF. CDR3 nucleotide sequence: TGTGCCAGCAGCTTATGGACAGGGGGCACCGGGGAGCTGTTTTTT.

V usage is TRBV19 and J usage is TRBJ1-2, with D unclear. Germline CDR1 reads LNHDA; CDR2 reads SQIVND (reference sequence). Trimming removed 7 bases at V and 2 bases at J, with 14 bases between. The CDR3 has 14 amino acids. CDR3 nucleotide sequence: TGTGCCAGTACTGAGGCGGGGTTGAACTATGGCTACACCTTC. It encodes CASTEAGLNYGYTF.

The V and J genes are TRBV10-3 and TRBJ2-5; TRBD1 agrees at 7 bases. The junction had 9 bases not matched to a gene; V was cut back by 6 bases and J by 5 bases. This CDR3 is built from 14 residues. Germline-derived CDR1 and CDR2 are ENHRY and SYGVKD. The CDR3, as DNA: TGTGCCATCAGCCTGACAGGGAATGTCGAGACCCAGTACTTC. Encoded protein: CAISLTGNVETQYF.

This chain links TRBV4-3 with TRBJ2-5; D gene uncertain. Trimming took off 0 bases at V and 1 base at J, with 12 bases between the two ends. This CDR3 is built from 16 residues. Germline values: CDR1 LGHNA, CDR2 YSLEER. This CDR3 reads CASSQDDARAQETQYF. CDR3 coding DNA: TGCGCCAGCAGCCAAGATGATGCTAGGGCCCAAGAGACCCAGTACTTC.

This sequence joins TRBV6-1 and TRBJ2-7; 7 nucleotides align to TRBD1. V shed 8 bases, J shed 4 bases, and the junction held 5 bases outside the gene matches. This CDR3 has 12 residues. CDR1 and CDR2 from the germline V gene are MNHNS and SASEGT. DNA for the CDR3: TGTGCCAGCGGACAGGACTTGTACGAGCAGTACTTC. This codes for CASGQDLYEQYF.

The chain joins TRBV19 to TRBJ2-3, with D perhaps matching TRBD2 (5 bases). Trimming took off 3 bases at V and 4 bases at J, with 11 bases between the two ends. This CDR3 is 14 amino acids long. Germline V CDR1 and CDR2: LNHDA, SQIVND (reference sequence). In nucleotides, the CDR3 is TGTGCCAGTAGTATTGGGCTAGCCCCAGATACGCAGTATTTT. It yields the protein CASSIGLAPDTQYF.

V gene TRBV6-6 combines with J gene TRBJ2-5, with 10 bases aligning to TRBD1. The DNA end favors TRBJ2-7, so the J call may be wrong. This CDR3 has 15 residues. Per the germline V gene, CDR1 is MNHNY and CDR2 is SVGAGI (reference sequence). CDR3 loop: CASSRQGASSYEQYF. The CDR3 DNA follows: TGTGCCAGCAGCCGACAGGGGGCGAGCTCCTACGAGCAGTACTTC.

The chain carries TRBV19 and TRBJ2-5; 9 bases align to TRBD1. Per the germline V gene, CDR1 is LNHDA and CDR2 is SQIVND (reference sequence). The CDR3 extends over 17 amino acids. V lost 5 bases, J lost 5 bases, and 15 bases stayed unmatched. CDR3 region: CASSGGTGTSPWETQYF. The CDR3 bases are TGTGCCAGTAGTGGTGGGACAGGGACCTCCCCTTGGGAGACCCAGTACTTC.

The chain employs TRBV19 and TRBJ2-1; 8 nucleotides agree with TRBD2. Per the germline V gene, CDR1 is LNHDA and CDR2 is SQIVND (reference sequence). The trim removed 10 bases at V and 5 bases at J, leaving 10 bases unmatched. The CDR3 is made up of 14 amino acids. The CDR3 DNA follows: TGTGCCACAGCAGCGGGAGAGGGAAACAATGAGCAGTTCTTC. Translation: CATAAGEGNNEQFF.

The chain carries TRBV29-1 and TRBJ1-1, with D perhaps matching TRBD1 (5 bases). V was shortened by 5 bases and J by 4 bases, with 17 bases between the two germline ends. Per germline, CDR1 SQVTM and CDR2 ANQGSEA. There are 14 residues in the CDR3. The CDR3 reads CSVPRGGPGTEAFF. The CDR3, as DNA: TGCAGCGTTCCCCGGGGGGGACCGGGCACTGAAGCTTTCTTT.

This sequence joins TRBV2 and TRBJ2-5; tentatively, D is TRBD1 or TRBD2 (5 bases each). V dropped 8 bases and J dropped 2 bases, with 15 bases sitting between them. CDR1 is SNHLY and CDR2 is FYNNEI in the germline V gene. The CDR3 is 14 amino acids. The CDR3 sequence: CASVQGSGQETQYF. In DNA form, the CDR3 reads TGTGCCAGCGTTCAGGGTTCGGGACAAGAGACCCAGTACTTC.

The chain carries TRBV30 and TRBJ2-3; TRBD2 matches 12 bases. CDR1 is GTSNPN, CDR2 SVGIG, per germline (reference sequence). J gave up 8 bases and V 3 bases, and 6 bases lay outside the gene matches. This CDR3 is built from 14 residues. The CDR3 protein is CAWRLAGGPGTQYF. The CDR3 DNA reads as TGTGCCTGGAGGCTAGCGGGGGGGCCGGGTACGCAGTATTTT.

The rearrangement uses TRBV19 and TRBJ1-5; D unresolved. Germline V lookup: CDR1 LNHDA, CDR2 SQIVND (reference sequence). V lost 5 bases and J 9 bases, leaving 8 bases between the germline ends. This CDR3 region has 11 residues. The CDR3 DNA is TGTGCCAGTAGTCCGTGTGCGCCCCAGCATTTT. This sequence encodes CASSPCAPQHF.